This TCR beta chain came from a study of shared clonotypes between healthy human individuals. Deletions cut 0 bases from V and 5 bases from J, with 5 bases between. Per germline, CDR1 SGHAT and CDR2 FQNNGV. CDR3 length: 13 residues. General observations from the study: Tissues were not sampled, only blood, and their repertoires likely differ. Larger estimated richness was generally recorded for naive subsets relative to memory subsets. Naive CD4 clonotype sharing across four donors was roughly 5%. Relative to their counterparts shared across all four donors, non-shared clonotypes exhibited diminished generation probabilities.

Concerning this clone: Its specificity is not known. Other DNA sequences of this sample code for an identical CDR3.

Sequencing used immunoSEQ multiplex PCR; TCRdb keeps in-frame clones, though not all of them. Of 2,100,000 or so clones listed, 95% are singletons. The receptor comes from a young man in good health. Sequences were obtained from naive CD4+ T cells sorted from blood. As for subset: CD45RA+ positively selected. The J gene is TRBJ2-1, the V gene TRBV11-2, with unresolved D. The CDR3 loop is CASSLDRNNEQFF. The CDR3 nucleotides read TGTGCCAGCAGCTTAGATAGAAACAATGAGCAGTTCTTC.